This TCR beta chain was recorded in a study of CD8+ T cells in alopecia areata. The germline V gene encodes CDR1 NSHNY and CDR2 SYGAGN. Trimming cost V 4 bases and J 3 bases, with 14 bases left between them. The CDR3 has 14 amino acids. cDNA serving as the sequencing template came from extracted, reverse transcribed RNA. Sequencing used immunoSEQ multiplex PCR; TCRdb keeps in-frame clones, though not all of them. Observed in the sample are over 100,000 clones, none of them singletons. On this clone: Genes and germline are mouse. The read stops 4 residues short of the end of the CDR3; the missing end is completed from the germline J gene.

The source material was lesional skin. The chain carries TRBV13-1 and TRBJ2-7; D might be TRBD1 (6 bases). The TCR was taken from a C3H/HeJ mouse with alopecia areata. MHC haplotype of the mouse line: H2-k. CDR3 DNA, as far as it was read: TGTGCCAGCAGTCCAACCCGGGACAACTAT. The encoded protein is CASSPTRDNY. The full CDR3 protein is CASSPTRDNYEQYF.